A selection of T cell receptor beta chains follows, all from one sample in a study of blood T cell repertoires in COVID-19. Here immunoSEQ multiplex PCR was the method, and the copy in TCRdb shows in-frame clones only, minus some. This table holds under 80,000 clones, approximately 80% found once. Sequenced sample: peripheral blood. These receptors were taken from a woman of 80 years or more with active or convalescent COVID-19. The CDR3 runs from the conserved cysteine through the conserved F or W. Fields, in order: V gene, CDR3 protein.

TRBV10-3	CAISDGGDNNSPLHF
TRBV28	CASVSDDLKMGEAFF
TRBV5-1	CASSLDFGAGGYTF
TRBV11-2	CASSLVGRKNLEAFF
TRBV19	CASSALDTLNTEAFF
TRBV20-1	CSARVVETQYF
TRBV7-2	CASSLFQQDYEQYF
TRBV4-2	CASSQDSATGLRSGNTIYF
TRBV7-9	CASSDLRTGGAGTEAFF
TRBV7-9	CASSLARGTGETGELFF
TRBV24-1	CATSDWGLADSYNEQFF
TRBV6-5	CASRPRGRENEQYF
TRBV18	CASSPPGSKEKLFF
TRBV19	CATHTGNQGNQPQHF
TRBV19	CASSIGGNTGELFF